The rows below give T cell receptor beta chains drawn from one sample of a study of molecular identifiers for immune sequencing clone quantification. TCRdb re-called the PCR reads with MiXCR, one entry per CDR3 protein. Of more than 450,000 distinct CDR3 sequences in the sample, around 23% were seen once. The sample was naive CD8+ T cells from blood, with Jurkat cell RNA spiked in. The receptor set was obtained from a human donor in good health. Some libraries in this study had Jurkat cell RNA spiked in. CDR3s include the opening cysteine and the closing phenylalanine or tryptophan. The order of the fields is CDR3 protein, J gene, V gene, clone size. For some rows the clone size is stated as once, few or many, or as a class when expanded; others skip it.

cdr3_aa: CASSYERDRAIWGNQPQHF
j_call: TRBJ1-5
v_call: TRBV6-2/TRBV6-3
clone_size: NA

cdr3_aa: CASRPGLGEYEQYF
j_call: TRBJ2-7
v_call: TRBV7-2
clone_size: NA

cdr3_aa: CASSDHIAGTGTDTQYF
j_call: TRBJ2-3
v_call: TRBV25-1
clone_size: few

cdr3_aa: CASSESVSGAAQETQYF
j_call: TRBJ2-5
v_call: TRBV10-2
clone_size: few

cdr3_aa: CASSTTTGGVDEQYF
j_call: TRBJ2-7
v_call: TRBV6-6
clone_size: NA

cdr3_aa: CASSEALAATYEQYF
j_call: TRBJ2-7
v_call: TRBV2
clone_size: NA

cdr3_aa: CASSLSQNQETQYF
j_call: TRBJ2-5
v_call: TRBV7-9
clone_size: few

cdr3_aa: CATSDLAQPTGELFF
j_call: TRBJ2-2
v_call: TRBV24-1
clone_size: NA

cdr3_aa: CASSAKQQEEQYF
j_call: TRBJ2-7
v_call: TRBV21-1
clone_size: many

cdr3_aa: CASSPYPGDNGNTIYF
j_call: TRBJ1-3
v_call: TRBV27
clone_size: NA

cdr3_aa: CASGGQGSPNEKLFF
j_call: TRBJ1-4
v_call: TRBV5-1
clone_size: NA

cdr3_aa: CASSPAAWGYEQYF
j_call: TRBJ2-7
v_call: TRBV19
clone_size: NA

cdr3_aa: CASNLEGNAGELFF
j_call: TRBJ2-2
v_call: TRBV27
clone_size: NA

cdr3_aa: CASSNYDSQNTEAFF
j_call: TRBJ1-1
v_call: TRBV6-2/TRBV6-3
clone_size: many

cdr3_aa: CAWEVRGMNTEAFF
j_call: TRBJ1-1
v_call: TRBV30
clone_size: NA

cdr3_aa: CASSPGTSGRSTYEQYF
j_call: TRBJ2-7
v_call: TRBV7-9
clone_size: many

cdr3_aa: CASSLGNSQETQYF
j_call: TRBJ2-5
v_call: TRBV5-4
clone_size: few

cdr3_aa: CASRSLTGDRGQETQYF
j_call: TRBJ2-5
v_call: TRBV19
clone_size: NA

cdr3_aa: CASSYSWRQPKESTDTQYF
j_call: TRBJ2-3
v_call: TRBV6-5
clone_size: NA

cdr3_aa: CASITGTTYNEQFF
j_call: TRBJ2-1
v_call: TRBV7-9
clone_size: NA

cdr3_aa: CSGRDRTNTEAFF
j_call: TRBJ1-1
v_call: TRBV29-1
clone_size: few

cdr3_aa: CASRTGTPSYQETQYF
j_call: TRBJ2-5
v_call: TRBV2
clone_size: NA

cdr3_aa: CASSLLAGGSREQYF
j_call: TRBJ2-7
v_call: TRBV7-9
clone_size: few

cdr3_aa: CASSYPDRVSPLHF
j_call: TRBJ1-6
v_call: TRBV6-2/TRBV6-3
clone_size: NA

cdr3_aa: CASSSRGGGEQYF
j_call: TRBJ2-7
v_call: TRBV6-5
clone_size: few

cdr3_aa: CASSPRGVSGNYNEQFF
j_call: TRBJ2-1
v_call: TRBV18
clone_size: few

cdr3_aa: CASSWGAPFPETQYF
j_call: TRBJ2-5
v_call: TRBV5-4
clone_size: many

cdr3_aa: CASSEAFGQPQHF
j_call: TRBJ1-5
v_call: TRBV6-1
clone_size: NA

cdr3_aa: CARLGGAHVLPF
j_call: TRBJ2-6
v_call: TRBV2
clone_size: NA

cdr3_aa: CASSFGRLDTQYF
j_call: TRBJ2-3
v_call: TRBV28
clone_size: many

cdr3_aa: CASSLGSGLQETQYF
j_call: TRBJ2-5
v_call: TRBV7-2
clone_size: many

cdr3_aa: CASSMTGYEQYF
j_call: TRBJ2-7
v_call: TRBV6-5
clone_size: many

cdr3_aa: CASSEQEDYEQYF
j_call: TRBJ2-7
v_call: TRBV25-1
clone_size: many

cdr3_aa: CASSPLSLEDEQYF
j_call: TRBJ2-7
v_call: TRBV12-3/TRBV12-4
clone_size: once

cdr3_aa: CASSLAPDRAYEQHF
j_call: TRBJ2-7
v_call: TRBV5-1
clone_size: NA

cdr3_aa: CASSPSGGNEQFF
j_call: TRBJ2-1
v_call: TRBV18
clone_size: few

cdr3_aa: CASSQSPGTEETQYF
j_call: TRBJ2-5
v_call: TRBV4-1
clone_size: NA

cdr3_aa: CATSDSSGGAPDTQYF
j_call: TRBJ2-3
v_call: TRBV24-1
clone_size: few

cdr3_aa: CASSSDRGGTDTQYF
j_call: TRBJ2-3
v_call: TRBV12-3/TRBV12-4
clone_size: NA